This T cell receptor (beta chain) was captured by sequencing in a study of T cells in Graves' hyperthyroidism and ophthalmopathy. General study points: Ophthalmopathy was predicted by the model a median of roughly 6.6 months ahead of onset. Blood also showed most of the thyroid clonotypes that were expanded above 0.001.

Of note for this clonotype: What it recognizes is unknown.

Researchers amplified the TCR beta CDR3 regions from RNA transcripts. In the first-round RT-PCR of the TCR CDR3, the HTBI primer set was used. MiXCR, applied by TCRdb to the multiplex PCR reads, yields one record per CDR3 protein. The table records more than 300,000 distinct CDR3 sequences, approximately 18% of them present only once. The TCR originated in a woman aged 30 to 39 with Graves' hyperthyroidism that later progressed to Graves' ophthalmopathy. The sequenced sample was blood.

The CDR3 loop reads CASSSPQRGGRTQYF. CDR3 coding DNA: TGTGCCAGCAGCTCCCCCCAGCGGGGGGGCCGTACGCAGTATTTT. The V gene is TRBV7-2, the J gene TRBJ2-3, with TRBD2 identical over 10 bases. There are 15 residues in the CDR3. V was pared by 4 bases and J by 8 bases, with 9 bases of the junction left unmatched. The germline V gene encodes CDR1 SGHTA and CDR2 FQGNSA.